The clone carrying this T cell receptor beta chain was detected once. Each individual donor underwent a draw of around 9.8 milliliters of peripheral blood. The junction had 10 bases not matched to a gene; V was cut back by 5 bases and J by 6 bases. This CDR3 region has 15 residues. The germline CDR1 and CDR2 sequences are SGHTA and FQGNSA. These data are taken from a study of blood T cells in healthy people across ages. Alongside a J-beta primer mix, a sample-barcoded 5' primer served in a second PCR lasting about 7 to 12 cycles. TCRdb reanalysed the 5' RACE reads using MiXCR and keeps one entry per CDR3 protein. Counted here are about 1.4 million distinct CDR3 sequences, around 59% occurring once; the ten biggest clones make up under 8.5%.

This sequence was found in a man between 18 and 29 years old in good health. The sequencing input was blood. This sequence joins TRBV7-2 and TRBJ2-3, with 8 bases that match TRBD1. The CDR3 loop is CASSERTTGGDTQYF. CDR3 DNA: TGTGCCAGCAGCGAGCGAACAACAGGGGGTGATACGCAGTATTTT.